This TCR beta chain appears in the sequencing data of a study of control samples from healthy donors and cancer patients. The V end lost 1 base, the J end lost 0 bases, and 9 bases lay between the germline ends. Per germline, CDR1 SGHTA and CDR2 FQGNSA. This CDR3 is built from 16 residues. Only in-frame clones appear in the TCRdb table, and some are missing; sequencing was by immunoSEQ multiplex PCR. The data show around 30,000 clones, with approximately 95% seen just once and just over 6.5% held by the top ten. This clonotype was obtained from a man in his 60s in good health. The chain couples TRBV7-2 to TRBJ2-2, with D unresolved. The sample was blood. The chain's CDR3 is CASSLGIASNTGELFF. The CDR3, as DNA: TGTGCCAGCAGCTTAGGAATAGCCTCGAACACCGGGGAGCTGTTTTTT.